A selection of T cell receptor beta chains follows, all from one sample in a study of spatial heterogeneity in lung cancer. TCRdb itself ran the 5' RACE reads through MiXCR, one entry per CDR3 protein. Among almost 75,000 distinct CDR3 sequences listed, roughly 15% were seen once. Sample: PBMCs, taken at surgery. The receptor source for this set is a male donor with early-stage non-small cell lung cancer. Each CDR3 is given with its conserved first and last residue. Each record gives: V gene, CDR3 length, D gene, clone size, J gene, CDR3 protein, CDR3 DNA. D genes are given only for firm matches. Size tells how often a clone was seen (once, few, many) or the class of an expanded clone, and some rows leave it out.

V: TRBV6-1
length: 13
D: .
size: few
J: TRBJ1-1
CDR3: CASSEGTTRGAFF
DNA: TGTGCCAGCAGTGAAGGGACAACCCGAGGAGCTTTCTTT

V: TRBV6-4
length: 16
D: .
size: few
J: TRBJ2-3
CDR3: CASSVVGQGSPDTQYF
DNA: TGTGCCAGCAGTGTGGTTGGGCAGGGAAGCCCAGATACGCAGTATTTT

V: TRBV4-3
length: 21
D: .
size: many
J: TRBJ2-6
CDR3: CASSQDRRGQGLFSGANVLTF
DNA: TGCGCCAGCAGCCAAGATCGGCGAGGGCAGGGGCTTTTCTCTGGGGCCAACGTCCTGACTTTC

V: TRBV3-1
length: 16
D: .
size: few
J: TRBJ2-2
CDR3: CASSHPPSWDTGELFF
DNA: TGTGCCAGCAGCCATCCTCCATCATGGGACACCGGGGAGCTGTTTTTT

V: TRBV7-2
length: 16
D: .
size: .
J: TRBJ1-1
CDR3: CASSPLAGAMNTEAFF
DNA: TGTGCCAGCAGCCCGTTGGCGGGGGCGATGAACACTGAAGCTTTCTTT

V: TRBV7-8
length: 18
D: TRBD2
size: .
J: TRBJ2-5
CDR3: CASSLGGGRARKEQTQYF
DNA: TGTGCCAGCAGCTTAGGAGGCGGGAGGGCCCGGAAAGAACAGACCCAGTACTTC

V: TRBV9
length: 18
D: TRBD2
size: few
J: TRBJ2-5
CDR3: CASSVRSRAGGFQETQYF
DNA: TGTGCCAGCAGCGTAAGAAGCCGAGCGGGAGGTTTTCAAGAGACCCAGTACTTC

V: TRBV7-2
length: 12
D: .
size: .
J: TRBJ2-5
CDR3: CASSFTGQTQYF
DNA: TGTGCCAGCAGCTTCACTGGACAGACCCAGTACTTC

V: TRBV20-1
length: 13
D: .
size: .
J: TRBJ2-5
CDR3: CSARLAVKETQYF
DNA: TGCAGTGCTAGATTAGCGGTCAAAGAGACCCAGTACTTC

V: TRBV9
length: 16
D: TRBD2
size: many
J: TRBJ2-7
CDR3: CASSPRTSGSLNEQYF
DNA: TGTGCCAGCAGCCCTCGGACTAGCGGGAGTTTAAACGAGCAGTACTTC

V: TRBV4-1
length: 15
D: .
size: .
J: TRBJ1-3
CDR3: CASSQDMYSGNTIYF
DNA: TGCGCCAGCAGCCAAGACATGTACTCTGGAAACACCATATATTTT

V: TRBV12-3/TRBV12-4
length: 15
D: TRBD1
size: few
J: TRBJ2-2
CDR3: CASSFLDRPTGELFF
DNA: TGTGCCAGCAGCTTCCTGGACAGGCCCACCGGGGAGCTGTTTTTT

V: TRBV10-3
length: 13
D: .
size: few
J: TRBJ1-6
CDR3: CAISESSNSPLHF
DNA: TGTGCCATCAGTGAGTCAAGTAATTCACCCCTCCACTTT

V: TRBV4-1
length: 20
D: .
size: few
J: TRBJ2-6
CDR3: CASSQDSWAEFISGANVLTF
DNA: TGCGCCAGCAGCCAAGATAGTTGGGCAGAGTTTATCTCTGGGGCCAACGTCCTGACTTTC

V: TRBV5-1
length: 14
D: .
size: .
J: TRBJ2-3
CDR3: CASSLGAATDTQYF
DNA: TGCGCCAGCAGCTTGGGGGCGGCGACAGATACGCAGTATTTT

V: TRBV2
length: 14
D: .
size: few
J: TRBJ1-5
CDR3: CASSERIGDQPQHF
DNA: TGTGCCAGCAGTGAGAGAATCGGTGATCAGCCCCAGCATTTT

V: TRBV20-1
length: 15
D: .
size: few
J: TRBJ2-7
CDR3: CSAVGTSGTVYEQYF
DNA: TGCAGTGCTGTTGGGACGTCGGGAACAGTCTACGAGCAGTACTTC

V: TRBV6-2/TRBV6-3
length: 14
D: TRBD1
size: .
J: TRBJ2-3
CDR3: CASRRTGALNTQYF
DNA: TGTGCCAGCAGGAGGACAGGGGCCTTAAATACGCAGTATTTT

V: TRBV9
length: 17
D: TRBD1
size: few
J: TRBJ1-2
CDR3: CASSALGTAQIGYGYTF
DNA: TGTGCCAGCAGCGCGTTAGGGACAGCCCAGATCGGGTATGGCTACACCTTC

V: TRBV5-4
length: 15
D: TRBD1
size: .
J: TRBJ2-2
CDR3: CASSLVSGGTGELFF
DNA: TGTGCCAGCAGCTTGGTGTCAGGGGGCACCGGGGAGCTGTTTTTT

V: TRBV4-1
length: 15
D: .
size: few
J: TRBJ1-2
CDR3: CASSQDPRTNYGYTF
DNA: TGCGCCAGCAGCCAAGATCCGAGAACTAACTATGGCTACACCTTC

V: TRBV15
length: 11
D: .
size: .
J: TRBJ2-5
CDR3: CATGAKETQYF
DNA: TGTGCCACCGGTGCCAAAGAGACCCAGTACTTC

V: TRBV20-1
length: 15
D: TRBD2
size: many
J: TRBJ2-5
CDR3: CSASPGLGVSVTQYF
DNA: TGCAGTGCATCGCCGGGACTAGGGGTGTCAGTGACCCAGTACTTC

V: TRBV7-9
length: 14
D: .
size: few
J: TRBJ1-2
CDR3: CASSPEWGTYGYTF
DNA: TGTGCCAGCAGCCCTGAGTGGGGGACCTATGGCTACACCTTC

V: TRBV19
length: 15
D: .
size: .
J: TRBJ2-7
CDR3: CASSSTETAFYEQYF
DNA: TGTGCCAGTAGTTCTACCGAGACAGCCTTCTACGAGCAGTACTTC

V: TRBV9
length: 16
D: TRBD2
size: many
J: TRBJ2-3
CDR3: CASSEKPAGGLDTQYF
DNA: TGTGCCAGCAGCGAGAAGCCAGCGGGAGGGTTAGATACGCAGTATTTT

V: TRBV15
length: 15
D: .
size: .
J: TRBJ2-1
CDR3: CATSRPGLHLNEQFF
DNA: TGTGCCACCAGCAGACCGGGACTCCATCTTAATGAGCAGTTCTTC

V: TRBV6-1
length: 18
D: .
size: few
J: TRBJ2-1
CDR3: CASSEGPSGLGSYNEQFF
DNA: TGTGCCAGCAGTGAAGGGCCCTCGGGCCTGGGCTCCTACAATGAGCAGTTCTTC

V: TRBV20-1
length: 11
D: TRBD2
size: .
J: TRBJ2-1
CDR3: CSASPSGKQFF
DNA: TGCAGTGCTTCCCCAAGCGGGAAGCAGTTCTTC

V: TRBV5-1
length: 15
D: TRBD1
size: few
J: TRBJ1-1
CDR3: CASNDPGQGNTEAFF
DNA: TGCGCCAGCAACGATCCCGGACAGGGGAACACTGAAGCTTTCTTT

V: TRBV7-9
length: 15
D: .
size: few
J: TRBJ1-4
CDR3: CASSSRQATNEKLFF
DNA: TGTGCCAGCAGCTCTCGTCAGGCGACTAATGAAAAACTGTTTTTT

V: TRBV4-3
length: 15
D: .
size: many
J: TRBJ2-1
CDR3: CASSQDGNRYNEQFF
DNA: TGCGCCAGCAGCCAAGACGGTAACAGATACAATGAGCAGTTCTTC

V: TRBV15
length: 13
D: TRBD1
size: few
J: TRBJ2-7
CDR3: CATSRDSSYEQYF
DNA: TGTGCCACCTCCCGGGACAGCTCATACGAGCAGTACTTC

V: TRBV6-2/TRBV6-3
length: 13
D: .
size: many
J: TRBJ2-7
CDR3: CASSYSERYEQYF
DNA: TGTGCCAGCAGTTACTCGGAGCGGTACGAGCAGTACTTC

V: TRBV12-3/TRBV12-4
length: 15
D: .
size: .
J: TRBJ2-4
CDR3: CASSLAGQYENIQYF
DNA: TGTGCCAGCAGCCTAGCAGGGCAATATGAAAACATTCAGTACTTC

V: TRBV7-2
length: 15
D: .
size: .
J: TRBJ1-1
CDR3: CASSLGSGMNTEAFF
DNA: TGTGCCAGCAGCTTAGGTAGTGGGATGAACACTGAAGCTTTCTTT

V: TRBV11-1
length: 15
D: .
size: many
J: TRBJ2-7
CDR3: CASSLETPGVYEQYF
DNA: TGTGCCAGCAGCTTAGAGACCCCCGGGGTGTACGAGCAGTACTTC

V: TRBV24-1
length: 14
D: .
size: many
J: TRBJ1-5
CDR3: CATSGGGVGQPQHF
DNA: TGTGCCACCAGTGGGGGTGGGGTCGGTCAGCCCCAGCATTTT

V: TRBV2
length: 14
D: TRBD1
size: many
J: TRBJ1-2
CDR3: CASSRQGANYGYTF
DNA: TGTGCCAGCAGCCGACAGGGGGCAAACTATGGCTACACCTTC

V: TRBV4-3
length: 17
D: .
size: .
J: TRBJ2-7
CDR3: CASSSQNPPGAPYEQYF
DNA: TGCGCCAGCAGCTCCCAAAACCCACCGGGAGCCCCCTACGAGCAGTACTTC

V: TRBV5-1
length: 14
D: .
size: .
J: TRBJ2-3
CDR3: CASSLGDSTDTQYF
DNA: TGCGCCAGCAGCTTGGGGGACAGCACAGATACGCAGTATTTT

V: TRBV30
length: 13
D: TRBD1
size: many
J: TRBJ2-7
CDR3: CAWSDQTGEGQYF
DNA: TGTGCCTGGAGTGACCAAACAGGGGAAGGGCAGTACTTC

V: TRBV14
length: 11
D: .
size: .
J: TRBJ1-1
CDR3: CAPRANTEAFF
DNA: TGTGCCCCGAGGGCGAACACTGAAGCTTTCTTT

V: TRBV10-3
length: 13
D: .
size: few
J: TRBJ1-1
CDR3: CAIRRRGGTEAFF
DNA: TGTGCCATCAGGAGGAGGGGGGGCACTGAAGCTTTCTTT

V: TRBV2
length: 14
D: .
size: many
J: TRBJ2-7
CDR3: CASSGPGASDEQYF
DNA: TGTGCCAGCAGTGGCCCAGGGGCTAGCGACGAGCAGTACTTC

V: TRBV20-1
length: 12
D: .
size: .
J: TRBJ1-3
CDR3: CSARTQGNTTYF
DNA: TGCAGTGCTAGGACTCAGGGGAACACCACATATTTT

V: TRBV20-1
length: 14
D: TRBD1
size: many
J: TRBJ1-2
CDR3: CSALIRDRAWGYTF
DNA: TGCAGTGCCCTCATACGGGACAGGGCTTGGGGCTACACCTTC

V: TRBV28
length: 13
D: .
size: medium-sized
J: TRBJ2-7
CDR3: CASNSAGPYEQYF
DNA: TGTGCCAGCAACTCGGCCGGACCATACGAGCAGTACTTC

V: TRBV18
length: 15
D: TRBD1
size: few
J: TRBJ1-1
CDR3: CASSPGTGSNTEAFF
DNA: TGTGCCAGCTCACCAGGGACAGGGTCGAACACTGAAGCTTTCTTT

V: TRBV7-2
length: 14
D: .
size: .
J: TRBJ1-5
CDR3: CASSLGVYPQPQHF
DNA: TGTGCCAGCAGCTTAGGGGTCTACCCTCAGCCCCAGCATTTT

V: TRBV5-1
length: 16
D: .
size: .
J: TRBJ1-1
CDR3: CASSLDPVGPGTEAFF
DNA: TGCGCCAGCAGCTTGGACCCTGTGGGGCCGGGCACTGAAGCTTTCTTT

V: TRBV5-5
length: 15
D: .
size: .
J: TRBJ2-1
CDR3: CASSPPMRGNNEQFF
DNA: TGTGCCAGCAGCCCACCTATGCGGGGCAACAATGAGCAGTTCTTC

V: TRBV20-1
length: 12
D: .
size: few
J: TRBJ2-3
CDR3: CSANQGADTQYF
DNA: TGCAGTGCTAATCAGGGAGCAGATACGCAGTATTTT

V: TRBV29-1
length: 13
D: .
size: many
J: TRBJ1-1
CDR3: CSVAQGVGTEAFF
DNA: TGCAGCGTGGCCCAGGGAGTGGGCACTGAAGCTTTCTTT

V: TRBV2
length: 15
D: TRBD1
size: many
J: TRBJ2-1
CDR3: CATSRIGGNYNEQFF
DNA: TGTGCCACCTCCCGGATAGGGGGCAACTACAATGAGCAGTTCTTC

V: TRBV24-1
length: 16
D: TRBD2
size: many
J: TRBJ2-3
CDR3: CATSDPGLELTDTQYF
DNA: TGTGCCACCAGTGACCCGGGACTAGAATTGACAGATACGCAGTATTTT

V: TRBV9
length: 16
D: .
size: many
J: TRBJ2-1
CDR3: CASSTRGDNSPNEQFF
DNA: TGTGCCAGCAGCACCCGAGGTGATAATTCTCCCAATGAGCAGTTCTTC

V: TRBV29-1
length: 12
D: .
size: many
J: TRBJ1-1
CDR3: CSVDTRGTEAFF
DNA: TGCAGCGTTGACACTCGGGGCACTGAAGCTTTCTTT